The rows below give T cell receptor beta chains drawn from one sample of a study of blood T cells in healthy people across ages. TCRdb re-analysed the 5' RACE reads in MiXCR, keeping a single row per CDR3 protein. This sample has approximately 810,000 distinct CDR3 sequences, with more than 25% found just once. Input material: blood. The receptors stem from a woman of 80 years or more in good health. Each CDR3 is given with its conserved first and last residue. A D gene is named only where the DNA matches it firmly. Only part of the rows carry a size: once, few, many, or a class if the clone is expanded.

d_call: TRBD1; clone_size: few; v_call: TRBV12-3/TRBV12-4; j_call: TRBJ2-2; cdr3_aa: CASSFGTGARELFF; cdr3_nt: TGTGCCAGCAGTTTCGGGACAGGGGCCCGGGAGCTGTTTTTT
d_call: TRBD1; clone_size: few; v_call: TRBV20-1; j_call: TRBJ2-1; cdr3_aa: CSARSGRGQVEQFF; cdr3_nt: TGCAGTGCTAGGTCAGGCAGGGGGCAGGTTGAGCAGTTCTTC
d_call: -; clone_size: -; v_call: TRBV7-6; j_call: TRBJ1-3; cdr3_aa: CASSLEPPWASGNTIYF; cdr3_nt: TGTGCCAGCAGCTTAGAACCGCCCTGGGCCTCTGGAAACACCATATATTTT
d_call: -; clone_size: -; v_call: TRBV7-2; j_call: TRBJ1-1; cdr3_aa: CASSLGRTKLTEAFF; cdr3_nt: TGTGCCAGCAGCTTAGGGCGGACAAAACTCACTGAAGCTTTCTTT
d_call: -; clone_size: many; v_call: TRBV29-1; j_call: TRBJ2-3; cdr3_aa: CSVLDGSSTDTQYF; cdr3_nt: TGCAGCGTACTAGACGGCTCTAGCACAGATACGCAGTATTTT
d_call: TRBD2; clone_size: many; v_call: TRBV20-1; j_call: TRBJ2-1; cdr3_aa: CSARDHQRGAREQFF; cdr3_nt: TGCAGTGCTAGAGATCACCAGCGGGGTGCACGGGAGCAGTTCTTC
d_call: TRBD1; clone_size: many; v_call: TRBV7-8; j_call: TRBJ2-1; cdr3_aa: CASSFTGTGTGNEQFF; cdr3_nt: TGTGCCAGCAGCTTCACCGGGACAGGAACGGGCAATGAGCAGTTCTTC
d_call: -; clone_size: -; v_call: TRBV2; j_call: TRBJ2-3; cdr3_aa: CASSEDASVDTQYF; cdr3_nt: TGTGCCAGCAGTGAGGATGCATCGGTGGATACGCAGTATTTT
d_call: TRBD2; clone_size: -; v_call: TRBV7-2; j_call: TRBJ2-2; cdr3_aa: CASSLDGRGGLFF; cdr3_nt: TGTGCCAGCAGCTTGGACGGTCGCGGGGGGCTGTTTTTT
d_call: -; clone_size: many; v_call: TRBV7-9; j_call: TRBJ2-3; cdr3_aa: CASSLDGVRADTQYF; cdr3_nt: TGTGCCAGCAGTCTGGACGGGGTCCGAGCAGATACGCAGTATTTT
d_call: TRBD2; clone_size: -; v_call: TRBV11-2; j_call: TRBJ2-3; cdr3_aa: CASSPRGGEIDTQYF; cdr3_nt: TGTGCCAGCAGCCCGCGGGGGGGCGAGATAGATACGCAGTATTTT
d_call: -; clone_size: -; v_call: TRBV20-1; j_call: TRBJ2-3; cdr3_aa: CGAIEPGFSNTQYF; cdr3_nt: TGCGGTGCTATAGAACCTGGGTTTTCAAATACGCAGTATTTT
d_call: TRBD1; clone_size: many; v_call: TRBV7-9; j_call: TRBJ1-4; cdr3_aa: CASSLGDRDGEKLFF; cdr3_nt: TGTGCCAGCAGCTTAGGGGACAGGGATGGCGAAAAACTGTTTTTT
d_call: -; clone_size: many; v_call: TRBV15; j_call: TRBJ2-1; cdr3_aa: CATSRNPGNYNEQFF; cdr3_nt: TGTGCCACCAGCCGAAACCCCGGGAACTACAATGAGCAGTTCTTC
d_call: TRBD1; clone_size: many; v_call: TRBV27; j_call: TRBJ2-1; cdr3_aa: CASSLRGTGVNEQFF; cdr3_nt: TGTGCCAGCAGCCTACGAGGGACAGGAGTCAATGAGCAGTTCTTC
d_call: TRBD2; clone_size: many; v_call: TRBV3-1; j_call: TRBJ2-1; cdr3_aa: CASSPTGGLAGGGEQFF; cdr3_nt: TGTGCCAGCAGCCCAACGGGGGGACTAGCGGGGGGAGGTGAGCAGTTCTTC
d_call: -; clone_size: -; v_call: TRBV6-1; j_call: TRBJ2-5; cdr3_aa: CASSEAHSRTGNEQYF; cdr3_nt: TGTGCCAGCAGTGAAGCCCACTCAAGAACAGGCAATGAGCAGTACTTC
d_call: TRBD1; clone_size: many; v_call: TRBV6-1; j_call: TRBJ2-6; cdr3_aa: CASSLLVGRRTGSSGANVLTF; cdr3_nt: TGTGCCAGCAGCCTACTTGTGGGGAGAAGGACAGGGAGCTCTGGGGCCAACGTCCTGACTTTC
d_call: TRBD2; clone_size: -; v_call: TRBV7-9; j_call: TRBJ2-1; cdr3_aa: CASSTSGGGAYNEQFF; cdr3_nt: TGTGCCAGCAGCACCTCGGGCGGGGGGGCCTACAATGAGCAGTTCTTC
d_call: TRBD1; clone_size: -; v_call: TRBV9; j_call: TRBJ1-2; cdr3_aa: CASSVGGDSGYTF; cdr3_nt: TGTGCCAGCAGCGTAGGAGGGGACAGTGGCTACACCTTC
d_call: TRBD2; clone_size: -; v_call: TRBV3-1; j_call: TRBJ2-5; cdr3_aa: CASSQSLAGARRDEQYF; cdr3_nt: TGTGCCAGCAGCCAGAGTTTAGCGGGGGCCAGGCGGGATGAGCAGTACTTC
d_call: -; clone_size: many; v_call: TRBV29-1; j_call: TRBJ2-7; cdr3_aa: CSVDGPGLYEQYF; cdr3_nt: TGCAGCGTTGACGGCCCCGGACTCTACGAGCAGTACTTC
d_call: -; clone_size: -; v_call: TRBV27; j_call: TRBJ1-5; cdr3_aa: CASSLSGTFQPQHF; cdr3_nt: TGTGCCAGCAGTTTATCCGGGACTTTTCAGCCCCAGCATTTT
d_call: TRBD2; clone_size: -; v_call: TRBV7-6; j_call: TRBJ2-1; cdr3_aa: CASSLYGLADQEQFF; cdr3_nt: TGTGCCAGCAGCTTATATGGACTAGCGGACCAGGAGCAGTTCTTC
d_call: -; clone_size: many; v_call: TRBV6-2/TRBV6-3; j_call: TRBJ1-2; cdr3_aa: CASSSGPFWYGYTF; cdr3_nt: TGTGCCAGCAGTTCCGGCCCGTTTTGGTATGGCTACACCTTC
d_call: -; clone_size: many; v_call: TRBV20-1; j_call: TRBJ2-1; cdr3_aa: CSATGGSSINEQFF; cdr3_nt: TGCAGTGCTACGGGGGGCTCCTCAATCAATGAGCAGTTCTTC
d_call: TRBD1; clone_size: few; v_call: TRBV7-8; j_call: TRBJ1-5; cdr3_aa: CASSYAGGTLSNQPQHF; cdr3_nt: TGTGCCAGCAGTTATGCAGGGGGCACCCTTAGCAATCAGCCCCAGCATTTT
d_call: -; clone_size: many; v_call: TRBV7-2; j_call: TRBJ2-1; cdr3_aa: CASSPSGLANLDEQFF; cdr3_nt: TGTGCCAGCAGCCCAAGCGGCCTAGCGAATTTAGATGAGCAGTTCTTC
d_call: TRBD1; clone_size: -; v_call: TRBV5-5; j_call: TRBJ1-5; cdr3_aa: CASSSQDRPSNQPQHF; cdr3_nt: TGTGCCAGCAGCTCCCAGGACAGGCCAAGCAATCAGCCCCAGCATTTT
d_call: -; clone_size: many; v_call: TRBV20-1; j_call: TRBJ2-7; cdr3_aa: CSARLQVYEQYF; cdr3_nt: TGCAGTGCTAGGTTACAGGTCTACGAGCAGTACTTC
d_call: -; clone_size: many; v_call: TRBV20-1; j_call: TRBJ2-5; cdr3_aa: CSARDLKEGQGWKAQYF; cdr3_nt: TGCAGTGCTAGAGATCTCAAGGAGGGCCAGGGGTGGAAGGCCCAGTACTTC
d_call: TRBD1; clone_size: -; v_call: TRBV3-1; j_call: TRBJ1-2; cdr3_aa: CASSNGQVNYGYTF; cdr3_nt: TGTGCCAGCAGCAACGGACAGGTTAACTATGGCTACACCTTC
d_call: -; clone_size: -; v_call: TRBV14; j_call: TRBJ2-3; cdr3_aa: CASSQEGRTTDTQYF; cdr3_nt: TGTGCCAGCAGCCAAGAGGGACGTACCACAGATACGCAGTATTTT
d_call: -; clone_size: -; v_call: TRBV27; j_call: TRBJ2-5; cdr3_aa: CSSSPGAVGQTQYF; cdr3_nt: TGTTCCTCTTCTCCGGGGGCTGTGGGGCAGACCCAGTACTTC
d_call: -; clone_size: many; v_call: TRBV5-1; j_call: TRBJ2-5; cdr3_aa: CASSLAQSRQPETQYF; cdr3_nt: TGCGCCAGCAGCTTGGCGCAAAGCCGCCAGCCAGAGACCCAGTACTTC
d_call: -; clone_size: many; v_call: TRBV12-3/TRBV12-4; j_call: TRBJ2-6; cdr3_aa: CASSISGGAWANVLTF; cdr3_nt: TGTGCCAGCAGCATCAGTGGGGGCGCCTGGGCCAACGTCCTGACTTTC
d_call: TRBD2; clone_size: few; v_call: TRBV20-1; j_call: TRBJ2-3; cdr3_aa: CSASGGAVDTQYF; cdr3_nt: TGCAGTGCTAGCGGGGGGGCCGTGGATACGCAGTATTTT
d_call: TRBD1; clone_size: -; v_call: TRBV28; j_call: TRBJ1-2; cdr3_aa: CASRIDRVSNYGYTF; cdr3_nt: TGTGCCAGCAGAATAGACAGGGTCAGCAACTATGGCTACACCTTC
d_call: -; clone_size: few; v_call: TRBV7-8; j_call: TRBJ1-2; cdr3_aa: CASSFTVDYGYTF; cdr3_nt: TGTGCCAGCAGCTTTACAGTCGACTATGGCTACACCTTC
d_call: TRBD1; clone_size: -; v_call: TRBV7-2; j_call: TRBJ2-7; cdr3_aa: CASSLGDRNHEQYF; cdr3_nt: TGTGCCAGCAGCCTTGGGGACAGGAACCACGAGCAGTACTTC
d_call: -; clone_size: few; v_call: TRBV15; j_call: TRBJ1-4; cdr3_aa: CATSRDHNEKLFF; cdr3_nt: TGTGCCACCAGCAGAGACCACAATGAAAAACTGTTTTTT
d_call: -; clone_size: -; v_call: TRBV6-5; j_call: TRBJ2-6; cdr3_aa: CASTTPGSGANVLTF; cdr3_nt: TGTGCCAGCACGACGCCGGGCTCTGGGGCCAACGTCCTGACTTTC
d_call: -; clone_size: many; v_call: TRBV7-2; j_call: TRBJ1-1; cdr3_aa: CASSPTGLRGSTEAFF; cdr3_nt: TGTGCCAGCAGCCCTACGGGTCTCCGGGGTAGCACTGAAGCTTTCTTT
d_call: -; clone_size: -; v_call: TRBV6-6; j_call: TRBJ2-5; cdr3_aa: CASSYDILETQYF; cdr3_nt: TGTGCCAGCAGTTACGACATACTGGAGACCCAGTACTTC